Included here is one TCR beta chain sequence, with context. This sample is part of a study of blood T cell repertoires in COVID-19. Turning to the study itself: Spain, Italy and the United States supplied samples that represented acute and convalescent COVID-19. T cells, B-cell-depleted T cells, or PBMCs provided the cDNA or gDNA that served as material.

Sequenced by immunoSEQ multiplex PCR; TCRdb stores in-frame clones only, minus some. The data contain more than 75,000 clones, about 91% of them seen just once; the ten biggest clones take up more than 4.5%. V lost 0 bases, J lost 4 bases, and 10 bases stayed unmatched. The CDR3 extends over 20 amino acids. Germline loops: CDR1 LGHDT, CDR2 YNNKEL (reference sequence). The genes are TRBV3-1 (or the pseudogene TRBV3-2) and TRBJ2-3; TRBD2 aligns across 16 bases. The sequencing input was peripheral blood. The receptor was derived from a woman aged 80 or over with acute or convalescent COVID-19. The CDR3: CASSQDRPGLAGGPPDTQYF. Written as DNA, the CDR3 is TGTGCCAGCAGCCAAGATCGCCCGGGACTAGCGGGGGGGCCCCCAGATACGCAGTATTTT.